The sequence of this TCR beta chain was determined in a study of blood T cell repertoires in COVID-19. About the study: Material from acute and convalescent COVID-19 was sourced from the United States, Italy and Spain.

Authors' methods: Quantification of nucleated cells was approximated via reference gene primer amplification. Sequenced by immunoSEQ multiplex PCR; TCRdb stores in-frame clones only, minus some. That table supplies the V and J calls and clone size; D and trimming were determined from the DNA. This sample has some 100,000 clones; approximately 80% occur once, and the top ten carry around 2.3%. The V gene's germline CDR1 is SGDLS and CDR2 YYNGEE. The V end lost 3 bases, the J end lost 2 bases, and 9 bases lay between the germline ends. The CDR3 runs 14 residues. The sequenced sample was peripheral blood. This sequence joins TRBV9 and TRBJ1-5; possibly TRBD1 for D (5 bases). The receptor was derived from a middle-aged man with acute or convalescent COVID-19. CDR3 region: CASSAGPGNQPQHF. For the CDR3, the DNA is TGTGCCAGCAGCGCAGGGCCAGGCAATCAGCCCCAGCATTTT.